This T cell receptor beta chain is from a study of T cells after yellow fever vaccination. Template switching by 5'RACE produced TCR cDNA, adding a universal primer site and UMIs. One entry per CDR3 protein results from TCRdb running MiXCR on the 5' RACE reads. In the table there are about 69,000 distinct CDR3 sequences, roughly 6% of which are singletons. The V end lost 5 bases, the J end lost 0 bases, and 14 bases lay between the germline ends. Germline CDR1 reads SGHVS; CDR2 reads FQNEAQ. This CDR3 is built from 15 residues. General study points: The study re-detected most primary-vaccination clones after the booster (96% CD4, 85% to 90% CD8). A faster peak, day 5 versus 15, was reached by the weaker secondary response.

This clonotype was seen repeatedly, ten times or more. What it binds is unknown. This TCR was recovered from a man aged 18 to 30 who received the YFV17D yellow fever vaccine. The chain carries TRBV7-8 and TRBJ2-7, with D perhaps being TRBD1 or TRBD2 (5 bases each). Sample: CD4+ T cells sorted from PBMCs, taken less than 16 days after the first yellow fever vaccination. Here the CDR3 DNA reads TGTGCCAGCAGCCCGGGCAGGGACCCCTCCTACGAGCAGTACTTC. Residues: CASSPGRDPSYEQYF.